One and the same sample provided the 18 T cell receptor beta chains below, sequenced in a study of vaccination and CD4 T cells after COVID-19. Sequence data for DNA of cultured CD4+ T cells were generated by the Oncomine TCR Beta short-read assay. Each CDR3 protein is one row after TCRdb ran MiXCR on the PCR reads. The sample consists of 2,000 or so distinct CDR3 sequences, roughly 50% of them appearing once. Treatment of the sample: roughly 11-day PBMC culture with coronavirus spike peptide pools or control peptides (ViraFEST assay). The collection of CD4+ T cells from the unexposed donor took place before the COVID-19 pandemic (2011-2018). The antigens of these receptors remain unknown. Material for sequencing was CD4+ T cells from blood, cultured in vitro. Every receptor here comes from a human donor in good health.

This clonotype was seen only a few times. CDR3 DNA: TGTGCCAGCAGCTTTGGCTTGAACACCGGGGAGCTGTTTTTT. Encoded protein: CASSFGLNTGELFF. The J gene is TRBJ2-2, the V gene TRBV7-2; D ambiguous. The CDR3 is 14 residues long. Germline lookup yields CDR1 SGHTA and CDR2 FQGNSA. V was pared by 3 bases and J by 1 base, with 6 bases between. Variable domain in full (rest from reference TRBV7-2 and TRBJ2-2): GAGVSQSPSNKVTEKGKDVELRCDPISGHTALYWYRQSLGQGLEFLIYFQGNSAPDKSGLPSDRFSAERTGGSVSTLTIQRTQQEDSAVYLCASSFGLNTGELFFGEGSRLTVL.

This clonotype was seen only a few times. The chain's CDR3 is CASRSVTEAFF. For the CDR3, the DNA is TGTGCCAGCAGATCAGTCACTGAAGCTTTCTTT. This rearrangement joins TRBV27 to TRBJ1-1, with no clear D. CDR1 and CDR2 (germline): MNHEY, SMNVEV (reference sequence). V was cut by 6 bases and J by 4 bases, with 6 bases left in between. The CDR3 runs to 11 residues.

This rearrangement joins TRBV5-4 to TRBJ2-4; TRBD2 matches 10 bases. Trimming removed 3 bases from V and 7 bases from J; junction bases left unmatched: 10. The CDR3 extends over 16 amino acids. Germline assignment: CDR1 SGHNT and CDR2 YYREEE (reference sequence). The CDR3 spells CASSSVLAGVSNIQYF. The CDR3 coding sequence is TGTGCCAGCAGCTCTGTCCTAGCGGGGGTCTCCAACATTCAGTACTTC.

The CDR3 reads CASSLEAQETQYF. The CDR3 DNA sequence: TGTGCCAGCAGCTTAGAGGCTCAAGAGACCCAGTACTTC. J is TRBJ2-5 and V is TRBV7-2; no firm D call. Trimming removed 1 base from V and 2 bases from J, with 5 bases in between. Germline-derived CDR1 and CDR2 are SGHTA and FQGNSA. This CDR3 is 13 amino acids long.

The sample holds a few counts of this clonotype. The CDR3 DNA reads TGCAGTGCTAGAGATCCCTGGACAGGGGTTGGAAGCTATGGCTACACCTTC. This encodes CSARDPWTGVGSYGYTF. The gene calls are TRBV20-1 and TRBJ1-2; 9 nucleotides match TRBD1. This CDR3 is 17 amino acids long. Trimming removed 0 bases from V and 4 bases from J; junction bases left unmatched: 12. Germline V CDR1 and CDR2: DFQATT, SNEGSKA (reference sequence).

J is TRBJ2-7 and V is TRBV2, with D hard to call. The CDR3 spans 13 residues. Germline V gives CDR1 SNHLY, CDR2 FYNNEI. Between the trimmed V and J ends, which lost 1 base and 4 bases, there was a span of 8 bases. The CDR3 DNA reads as TGTGCCAGCAGTGAAGTTTACGTTTACGAGCAGTACTTC. Protein sequence: CASSEVYVYEQYF.

This clonotype was counted a few times. The chain carries TRBV7-9 and TRBJ2-7, with D possibly called TRBD1 or TRBD2 (5 bases each). CDR1 SEHNR and CDR2 FQNEAQ come from the germline V gene (reference sequence). The CDR3 contains 15 residues. The V gene lost 5 bases and the J gene lost 7 bases, with 21 bases spanning the gap. CDR3 protein: CASSRSNRDRGEQYF. The CDR3 DNA sequence: TGTGCCAGCAGCCGATCCAACCGGGACCGGGGTGAGCAGTACTTC.

This clonotype was detected a few times. This chain's CDR3 is CASTSATVFRGRGYGYTF. The CDR3 nucleotides are TGTGCCAGCACTTCCGCGACCGTTTTCAGGGGCCGGGGATATGGCTACACCTTC. The J gene is TRBJ1-2, the V gene TRBV6-1; the D gene is possibly TRBD1 (6 bases). V was pared by 7 bases and J by 5 bases, with 29 bases between. The CDR3 covers 18 residues. Germline V gene sequence: CDR1 MNHNS, CDR2 SASEGT.

This chain uses TRBV11-3 with TRBJ2-1; D might be TRBD1 (6 bases). The CDR3 covers 17 residues. Between the trimmed V and J ends, which lost 1 base and 3 bases, there was a span of 16 bases. Germline CDR1 and CDR2: SGHNT and YENEEA. CDR3 sequence (DNA): TGTGCCAGCAGCTTAGGGGTAACAGGGCTAGGCTACAATGAGCAGTTCTTC. It encodes CASSLGVTGLGYNEQFF.

This clonotype was counted only a few times. The gene calls are TRBV7-2 and TRBJ1-5; no definite D call. CDR1 and CDR2 (germline): SGHTA, FQGNSA. The CDR3 totals 16 residues. V was cut by 5 bases and J by 5 bases, with 19 bases left in between. The CDR3 sequence: CASSLRPPPNDQPQHF. CDR3 sequence (DNA): TGTGCCAGCAGCCTTAGGCCCCCACCGAACGATCAGCCCCAGCATTTT.

This clonotype was observed a few times. J is TRBJ1-2 and V is TRBV20-1, with TRBD1 identical over 7 bases. This CDR3 region has 14 residues. V dropped 3 bases and J dropped 4; count of bases not matched to a gene: 8. CDR1 and CDR2 from the germline V gene are DFQATT and SNEGSKA (reference sequence). CDR3 loop: CSASAPGGAYGYTF. The CDR3, as DNA: TGCAGTGCTAGTGCCCCAGGGGGGGCCTATGGCTACACCTTC.

The CDR3: CASSVSGAPAAYNEQFF. The DNA for the CDR3 is TGTGCCAGCAGCGTATCAGGGGCGCCCGCTGCCTACAATGAGCAGTTCTTC. V and J are TRBV9 and TRBJ2-1, with a possible D match to TRBD1 (6 bases). Germline V gives CDR1 SGDLS, CDR2 YYNGEE. CDR3 size: 17 residues. Trimming removed 1 base at V and 2 bases at J, with 16 bases between.

The CDR3 DNA is TGCGCCAGCAGCCAAGAGGTGAACATGAACACTGAAGCTTTCTTT. It codes for CASSQEVNMNTEAFF. This chain uses TRBV4-3 with TRBJ1-1; D call uncertain. The germline gives CDR1 LGHNA, CDR2 YSLEER. Trimming stripped 0 bases from V and 0 bases from J, with 8 bases between. This CDR3 is built from 15 residues.

The rearrangement joins TRBV7-2 to TRBJ1-2; D may be TRBD1 (5 bases). Germline CDR1 SGHTA, CDR2 FQGNSA. There are 12 residues in the CDR3. The V gene lost 5 bases and the J gene lost 4 bases, with 8 bases spanning the gap. CDR3: CASSLGGYGYTF. Written as DNA, the CDR3 is TGTGCCAGCAGCCTTGGGGGCTATGGCTACACCTTC.

This clonotype appeared a few times. The CDR3 DNA reads TGTGCCAGCCAACCGAACAGGGGACCGGTGGGCTACACCTTC. This sequence encodes CASQPNRGPVGYTF. The V gene is TRBV28, the J gene TRBJ1-2, with TRBD1 matching 7 bases. CDR3 length: 14 residues. Trimming at V came to 8 bases and at J to 8 bases, leaving 14 bases not matched to a gene. Germline V gives CDR1 MDHEN, CDR2 SYDVKM.

V usage is TRBV11-2 and J usage is TRBJ1-5; a weak D match, TRBD1 (5 bases). CDR3 length equals 12 residues. Trimming cost V 5 bases and J 7 bases, with 9 bases left between them. The V gene's germline CDR1 is SGHAT and CDR2 FQNNGV. CDR3 nucleotides: TGTGCCAGCAGCCAGGGTCCCCAGCCCCAGCATTTT. Its protein product is CASSQGPQPQHF.

This clonotype occurred a few times. V usage is TRBV15 and J usage is TRBJ1-5; D is unresolved. The germline V and J ends were trimmed by 1 base and 0 bases, with 10 bases remaining between them. The germline CDR1 and CDR2 sequences are LNHNV and YYDKDF (reference sequence). The CDR3 totals 16 residues. CDR3 region: CATSRGVVYSNQPQHF. CDR3 in DNA: TGTGCCACCAGCAGAGGGGTAGTTTATAGCAATCAGCCCCAGCATTTT.

This clonotype is a singleton in its sample. V and J are TRBV4-1 and TRBJ2-1; no reliable D call. Trimming left V 1 base short and J 6 bases short, with 7 bases between. Germline V lookup: CDR1 MGHRA, CDR2 YSYEKL. The length of the CDR3 is 13 residues. CDR3 sequence (DNA): TGCGCCAGCAGCCAAGGGTTGGCCAATGAGCAGTTCTTC. This translates into CASSQGLANEQFF.